The 26 T cell receptor beta chains below were found in one sample sequenced in a study of blood T cells in healthy people across ages. Through a sample-barcoded 5' primer and a J-beta primer mix, a second PCR was run for roughly 6 to 11 cycles. TCRdb passed the 5' RACE reads through MiXCR, listing each CDR3 protein once. The table has under 800,000 distinct CDR3 sequences, approximately 21% seen once. The sequenced sample was blood. These receptors were collected from a man between 65 and 85 years old in good health.

This clonotype was found a few times. This chain joins TRBV20-1 and TRBJ2-5; no clear D. The assigned J gene may be wrong: the sequence end matches TRBJ2-7 better. The CDR3 spans 11 residues. From germline, CDR1 is DFQATT and CDR2 SNEGSKA (reference sequence). CDR3 DNA: TGCAGTGCTAGTTACAGTTACGAGCAGTACTTC. It translates to CSASYSYEQYF.

The V and J genes are TRBV11-2 and TRBJ2-1; 9 nucleotides agree with TRBD2. From germline, CDR1 is SGHAT and CDR2 FQNNGV. The CDR3 contains 16 residues. Trimming at V came to 5 bases and at J to 9 bases, leaving 14 bases not matched to a gene. CDR3 sequence: CASSPRTSGYPGEQFF. In DNA, the CDR3 is TGTGCCAGCAGCCCGAGAACTAGCGGGTATCCCGGTGAGCAGTTCTTC.

The rearrangement links TRBV3-1 to TRBJ1-2, with 9 bases matching TRBD1. V was clipped by 3 bases and J by 6 bases; unmatched bases: 2. The CDR3 covers 13 residues. Germline V lookup: CDR1 LGHDT, CDR2 YNNKEL (reference sequence). The chain's CDR3 is CASSQGTGNGYTF. For the CDR3, the DNA is TGTGCCAGCAGCCAGGGGACAGGGAATGGCTACACCTTC.

The chain has TRBV4-2 and TRBJ2-1, with D possibly TRBD2 on 6 matching bases. Trimming took off 0 bases at V and 4 bases at J, with 13 bases between the two ends. Germline V lookup: CDR1 LGHNA, CDR2 YNFKEQ. This CDR3 spans 16 amino acids. The CDR3 protein is CASSQDRRGGYNEQFF. The DNA for the CDR3 is TGTGCCAGCAGCCAAGATCGAAGGGGAGGTTACAATGAGCAGTTCTTC.

The sample holds a few counts of this clonotype. J is TRBJ2-1 and V is TRBV7-3; no definite D call. Germline V gene lookup returns CDR1 SGHTA and CDR2 FQGTGA. Trimming cost V 3 bases and J 0 bases, with 6 bases left between them. There are 14 residues in the CDR3. CDR3 loop: CASSFSTSYNEQFF. The CDR3 nucleotides are TGTGCCAGCAGCTTTAGCACCTCCTACAATGAGCAGTTCTTC. The full variable domain, with the rest looked up from reference TRBV7-3 and TRBJ2-1, is GAGVSQTPSNKVTEKGKYVELRCDPISGHTALYWYRQSLGQGPEFLIYFQGTGAADDSGLPNDRFFAVRPEGSVSTLKIQRTERGDSAVYLCASSFSTSYNEQFFGPGTRLTVL.

The table lists this clonotype with a few counts. The chain links TRBV24-1 to TRBJ2-1, with 11 nucleotides matching TRBD2. V lost 0 bases, J lost 4 bases, and 4 bases stayed unmatched. CDR3 length: 17 residues. Germline CDR1 reads KGHDR; CDR2 reads SFDVKD. The CDR3 sequence: CATSDLSGTSGYNEQFF. CDR3 coding DNA: TGTGCCACCAGTGATTTGTCCGGGACTAGCGGATACAATGAGCAGTTCTTC.

CDR3 coding DNA: TGTGCCAGCAGCTTAACCGGGGGGCAGTCCAATGAGCAGTTCTTC. Protein: CASSLTGGQSNEQFF. The chain recombines TRBV7-3 with TRBJ2-1; D perhaps matches TRBD2 (7 bases). Trimming stripped 0 bases from V and 6 bases from J, with 12 bases between. The V gene's germline CDR1 is SGHTA and CDR2 FQGTGA. CDR3 length: 15 residues.

Concerning this clonotype itself: Because the CDR3 is missing its conserved closing phenylalanine or tryptophan, this is likely a read error. This chain connects TRBV12-3 or TRBV12-4 to TRBJ2-3, with D maybe TRBD2 (5 bases). The CDR3 covers 16 residues. The CDR3 bases are TGTGCCAGCAGTTTAGTCCGGGGAGTGGGCACAAATACGCAGTATTCT. Translation: CASSLVRGVGTNTQYS.

This clonotype was seen repeatedly, ten times or more. The V and J genes are TRBV6-6 and TRBJ2-1, with D maybe TRBD2 (6 bases). The CDR3 is made up of 15 amino acids. V gave up 6 bases and J gave up 2 bases, with 14 bases separating them. CDR1 and CDR2 from the germline V gene are MNHNY and SVGAGI (reference sequence). CDR3 in amino acids: CASRRPGLTYNEQFF. The CDR3 DNA reads as TGTGCCAGCAGACGACCGGGACTTACCTACAATGAGCAGTTCTTC.

This clonotype has a handful of counts. The rearrangement uses TRBV28 and TRBJ2-5; D call uncertain. The CDR3 runs to 12 residues. Germline V gene sequence: CDR1 MDHEN, CDR2 SYDVKM. The V end was cut by 6 bases, the J end by 5 bases, with 10 bases between. The CDR3 DNA follows: TGTGCCAGCAGACCGGCTGGGGAGACCCAGTACTTC. It translates to CASRPAGETQYF. Full variable domain (remainder filled in from reference TRBV28 and TRBJ2-5): DVKVTQSSRYLVKRTGEKVFLECVQDMDHENMFWYRQDPGLGLRLIYFSYDVKMKEKGDIPEGYSVSREKKERFSLILESASTNQTSMYLCASRPAGETQYFGPGTRLLVL.

Details on this clonotype: Just one base apart from a much larger clone, this may be a read error. The chain recombines TRBV6-2 or TRBV6-3 with TRBJ1-2; perhaps TRBD1 as D (6 bases). Per germline, CDR1 MNHEY and CDR2 SVGEGT. The CDR3 extends over 12 amino acids. The CDR3 bases are TGTGCCAGCAGCGACAGGCGCTATGGCTGCACCTTC. Its translation is CASSDRRYGCTF.

This clonotype was detected only a few times. The chain is built from TRBV6-6 and TRBJ1-2, with D maybe TRBD1 (6 bases). The CDR3 extends over 11 amino acids. Germline values: CDR1 MNHNY, CDR2 SVGAGI (reference sequence). V lost 6 bases and J 11 bases, leaving 13 bases between the germline ends. CDR3 amino acids: CASSKGEGYTF. DNA of the CDR3: TGTGCCAGCAGCAAGGGGGAAGGTTACACCTTC.

This clonotype was seen more than once but under ten times. The rearrangement joins TRBV11-2 to TRBJ2-1; D might be TRBD1 (6 bases). Germline values: CDR1 SGHAT, CDR2 FQNNGV. V lost 7 bases, J lost 3 bases, and 13 bases lay in between. This CDR3 region has 14 residues. As DNA, the CDR3 is TGTGCCAGCATCGACACGGACAGCTACAATGAGCAGTTCTTC. Translation: CASIDTDSYNEQFF.

This clonotype was seen a handful of times. The chain has TRBV18 and TRBJ1-4; D gene ambiguous. Looked up from germline, CDR1 is KGHSH and CDR2 is LQKENI. Between the trimmed V and J ends, which lost 8 bases and 0 bases, there was a span of 10 bases. The CDR3 is 14 residues long. CDR3 nucleotides: TGTGCCAGCCAAGCAGGAACAACTAATGAAAAACTGTTTTTT. It codes for CASQAGTTNEKLFF.

J is TRBJ2-1 and V is TRBV6-2 or TRBV6-3, with 11 bases lining up with TRBD2. CDR1 and CDR2 (germline): MNHEY, SVGEGT. Trimming cost V 5 bases and J 8 bases; bases outside gene matches: 5. This CDR3 is 14 amino acids long. The CDR3 DNA sequence: TGTGCCAGCAGTATAGCGGGAGGGGCCGATGAGCAGTTCTTC. It specifies CASSIAGGADEQFF.

This clonotype appeared a few times. The chain joins TRBV4-3 to TRBJ2-5; 7 bases map to TRBD2. The DNA matches TRBJ2-7 better at its end, which makes the J call doubtful. Germline V gene lookup returns CDR1 LGHNA and CDR2 YSLEER. The CDR3 contains 15 residues. The CDR3 here is CASSPRAGALYEQYF. In DNA form, the CDR3 reads TGCGCCAGCAGCCCCCGGGCGGGAGCCCTCTACGAGCAGTACTTC.

The chain recombines TRBV20-1 with TRBJ2-1, with 7 bases that match TRBD2. This CDR3 comprises 13 residues. With 2 bases clipped from V and 9 bases from J, the junction kept 7 bases outside the gene matches. Germline CDR1 reads DFQATT; CDR2 reads SNEGSKA (reference sequence). For the CDR3, the DNA is TGCAGTGCTAGAACGGGAGGTTCAGGTGAGCAGTTCTTC. Protein product: CSARTGGSGEQFF.

The gene calls are TRBV12-3 or TRBV12-4 and TRBJ1-2; D unclear. The V gene lost 7 bases and the J gene lost 0 bases, with 6 bases spanning the gap. The CDR3 covers 12 residues. The CDR3 DNA sequence: TGTGCCAGCAAAACGGCTAACTATGGCTACACCTTC. Translation gives CASKTANYGYTF.

The chain carries TRBV12-3 or TRBV12-4 and TRBJ1-5; D is ambiguous. V lost 2 bases and J lost 4, with 12 bases in between. This CDR3 comprises 15 residues. The CDR3 DNA sequence: TGTGCCAGCAGTTTATCCCCTAGACGAAATCAGCCCCAGCATTTT. It is translated as CASSLSPRRNQPQHF.

This chain uses TRBV4-2 with TRBJ1-2; no clear D gene. The length of the CDR3 is 17 residues. Trimming removed 6 bases at V and 2 bases at J, with 22 bases between. Germline CDR1 is LGHNA and CDR2 is YNFKEQ. The CDR3 sequence: CASRVTRWGRTNYGYTF. The CDR3 coding sequence is TGTGCCAGCAGAGTGACGCGGTGGGGAAGAACCAACTATGGCTACACCTTC.

The gene calls are TRBV3-1 and TRBJ2-7; D remains unclear. The CDR3 totals 12 residues. V shed 10 bases and J shed 2 bases, with 12 bases lying between them. Germline CDR1 LGHDT, CDR2 YNNKEL (reference sequence). The CDR3 here is CATMGPTYEQYF. The CDR3 DNA sequence: TGTGCCACTATGGGCCCTACCTACGAGCAGTACTTC.

The J gene is TRBJ2-7, the V gene TRBV9, with D perhaps TRBD1 (5 bases). Germline V gene sequence: CDR1 SGDLS, CDR2 YYNGEE. Trimming removed 0 bases at V and 0 bases at J, with 10 bases between. The CDR3 loop spans 15 amino acids. The CDR3 DNA sequence: TGTGCCAGCAGCGTAGCTCCGACAGTCTCCTACGAGCAGTACTTC. It codes for CASSVAPTVSYEQYF.

This clonotype appeared a few times. The rearrangement links TRBV15 to TRBJ1-1; 7 nucleotides agree with TRBD1. Germline V gene data show CDR1 as LNHNV and CDR2 as YYDKDF (reference sequence). V lost 0 bases, J lost 1 base, and 5 bases stayed unmatched. The CDR3 is 16 residues long. The CDR3 nucleotides read TGTGCCACCAGCAGAGATAGGGGGCAGGGGAACACTGAAGCTTTCTTT. Translated: CATSRDRGQGNTEAFF.

This clonotype was picked up a small number of times. The junction shows a germline mismatch at one end, possibly a read error. The chain is built from TRBV9 and TRBJ2-1; 8 positions agree with TRBD1. Germline V gene lookup returns CDR1 SGDLS and CDR2 YYNGEE. The CDR3 contains 15 residues. CDR3 protein: CASSPQTGAFRVQFF. The CDR3 region has the DNA TGCGCCAGCAGCCCCCAGACAGGGGCCTTTAGGGTGCAGTTCTTC. The variable domain in full, with the rest retrieved from reference TRBV9 and TRBJ2-1, is DSGVTQTPKHLITATGQRVTLRCSPRSGDLSVYWYQQSLDQGLQFLIQYYNGEERAKGNILERFSAQQFPDLHSELNLSSLELGDSALYFCASSPQTGAFRVQFFGPGTRLTVL.

The chain has TRBV20-1 and TRBJ2-5; D is perhaps TRBD2 (5 bases). This CDR3 is built from 13 residues. Trimming cost V 3 bases and J 5 bases, with 13 bases left between them. Germline values: CDR1 DFQATT, CDR2 SNEGSKA (reference sequence). CDR3 loop: CSASDYIVETQYF. The DNA of the CDR3 is TGCAGTGCTAGCGACTATATAGTGGAGACCCAGTACTTC.

The rearrangement links TRBV9 to TRBJ2-5; 7 positions agree with TRBD1. V trimming: 3 bases; J trimming: 5 bases; junction bases outside the gene matches: 7. Germline V CDR1 and CDR2: SGDLS, YYNGEE. CDR3 size: 14 residues. The CDR3 DNA follows: TGTGCCAGCAGCGCACCGACAGGGACGGAGACCCAGTACTTC. Protein: CASSAPTGTETQYF.